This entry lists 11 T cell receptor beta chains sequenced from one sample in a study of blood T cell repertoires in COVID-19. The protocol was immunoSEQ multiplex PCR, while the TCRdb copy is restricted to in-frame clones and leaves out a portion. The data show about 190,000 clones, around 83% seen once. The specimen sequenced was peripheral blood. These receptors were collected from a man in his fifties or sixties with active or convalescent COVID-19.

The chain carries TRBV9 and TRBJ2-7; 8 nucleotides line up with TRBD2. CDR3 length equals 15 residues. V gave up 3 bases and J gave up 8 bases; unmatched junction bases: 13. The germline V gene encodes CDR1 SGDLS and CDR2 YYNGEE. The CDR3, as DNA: TGTGCCAGCAGCGGGGGAGGGACTAGGAGCGGGCAGCAGTACTTC. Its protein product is CASSGGGTRSGQQYF.

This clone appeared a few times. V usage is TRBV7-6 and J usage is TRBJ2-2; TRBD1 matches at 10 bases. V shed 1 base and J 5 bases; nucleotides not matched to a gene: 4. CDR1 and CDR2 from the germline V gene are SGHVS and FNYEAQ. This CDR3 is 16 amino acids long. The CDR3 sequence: CASSLGPGQGTGELFF. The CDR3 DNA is TGTGCCAGCAGCTTAGGGCCGGGACAGGGGACCGGGGAGCTGTTTTTT.

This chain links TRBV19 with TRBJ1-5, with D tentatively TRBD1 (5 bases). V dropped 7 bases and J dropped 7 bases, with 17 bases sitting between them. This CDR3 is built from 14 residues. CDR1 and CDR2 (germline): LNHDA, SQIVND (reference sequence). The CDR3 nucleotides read TGTGCCAGTACCCCCGGGGGGGGGTTGCAGCCCCAGCATTTT. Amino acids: CASTPGGGLQPQHF.

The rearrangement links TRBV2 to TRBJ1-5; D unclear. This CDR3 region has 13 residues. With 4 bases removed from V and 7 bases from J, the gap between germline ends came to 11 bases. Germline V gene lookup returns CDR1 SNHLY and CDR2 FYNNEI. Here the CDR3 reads CASSVSGGQPQHF. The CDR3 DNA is TGTGCCAGCAGTGTGTCAGGCGGGCAGCCCCAGCATTTT.

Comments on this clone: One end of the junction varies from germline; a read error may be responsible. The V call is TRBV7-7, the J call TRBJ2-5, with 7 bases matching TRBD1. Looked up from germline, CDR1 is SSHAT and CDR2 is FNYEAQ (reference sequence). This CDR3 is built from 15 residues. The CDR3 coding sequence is TGTGCTAGCAGCTTAGGGACAGCCTTTCAAGAGACCCAGTACTTC. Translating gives CASSLGTAFQETQYF.

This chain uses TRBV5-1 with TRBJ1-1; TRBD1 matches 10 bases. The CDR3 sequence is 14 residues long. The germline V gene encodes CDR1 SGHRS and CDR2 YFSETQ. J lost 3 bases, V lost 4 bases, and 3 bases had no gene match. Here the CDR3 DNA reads TGCGCCAGCAGCGGGGGACAGGGGTACACTGAAGCTTTCTTT. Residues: CASSGGQGYTEAFF.

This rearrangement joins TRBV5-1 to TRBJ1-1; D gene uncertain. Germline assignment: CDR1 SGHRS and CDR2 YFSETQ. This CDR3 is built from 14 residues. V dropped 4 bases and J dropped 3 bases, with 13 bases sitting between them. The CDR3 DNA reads TGCGCCAGCAGCCCCGGGTCCTGGGACACTGAAGCTTTCTTT. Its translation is CASSPGSWDTEAFF.

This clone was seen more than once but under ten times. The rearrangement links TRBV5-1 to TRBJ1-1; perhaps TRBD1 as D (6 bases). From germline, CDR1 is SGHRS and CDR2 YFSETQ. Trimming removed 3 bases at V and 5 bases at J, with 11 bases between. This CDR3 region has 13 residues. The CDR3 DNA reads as TGCGCCAGCAGCTCCGGGACACTAACTGAAGCTTTCTTT. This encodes CASSSGTLTEAFF.

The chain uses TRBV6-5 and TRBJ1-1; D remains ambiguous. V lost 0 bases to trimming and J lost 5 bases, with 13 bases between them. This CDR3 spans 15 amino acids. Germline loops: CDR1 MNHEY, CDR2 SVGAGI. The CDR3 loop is CASSYSNGEATEAFF. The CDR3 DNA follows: TGTGCCAGCAGTTACTCGAACGGGGAGGCGACTGAAGCTTTCTTT.

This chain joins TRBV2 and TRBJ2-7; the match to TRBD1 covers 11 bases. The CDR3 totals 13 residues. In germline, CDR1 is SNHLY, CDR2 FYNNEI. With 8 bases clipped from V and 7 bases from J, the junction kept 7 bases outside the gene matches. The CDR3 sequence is CASSGQGAGEQYF. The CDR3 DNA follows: TGTGCCAGCTCAGGACAGGGGGCTGGAGAGCAGTACTTC.

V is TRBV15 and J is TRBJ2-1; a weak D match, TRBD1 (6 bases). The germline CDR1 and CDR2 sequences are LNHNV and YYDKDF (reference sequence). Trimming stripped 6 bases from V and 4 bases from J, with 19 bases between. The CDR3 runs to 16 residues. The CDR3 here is CATRQFSGQLYNEQFF. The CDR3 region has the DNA TGTGCCACCAGACAATTTTCAGGACAGCTGTACAATGAGCAGTTCTTC.